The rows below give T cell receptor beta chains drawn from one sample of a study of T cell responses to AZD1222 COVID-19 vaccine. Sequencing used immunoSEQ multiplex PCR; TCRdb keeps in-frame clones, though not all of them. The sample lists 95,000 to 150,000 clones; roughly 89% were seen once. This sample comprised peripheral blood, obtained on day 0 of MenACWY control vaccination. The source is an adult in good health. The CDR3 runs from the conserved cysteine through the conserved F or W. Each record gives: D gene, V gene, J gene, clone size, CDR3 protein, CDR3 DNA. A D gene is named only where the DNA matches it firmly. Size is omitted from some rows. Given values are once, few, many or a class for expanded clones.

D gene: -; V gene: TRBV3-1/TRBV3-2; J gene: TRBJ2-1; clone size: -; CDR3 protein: CASSQLGGEQFF; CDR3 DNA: TGTGCCAGCAGCCAGCTTGGGGGTGAGCAGTTCTTC
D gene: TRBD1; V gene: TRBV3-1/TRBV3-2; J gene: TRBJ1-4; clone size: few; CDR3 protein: CASSLQGGNEKLFF; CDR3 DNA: TGTGCCAGCAGCCTACAGGGGGGTAATGAAAAACTGTTTTTT
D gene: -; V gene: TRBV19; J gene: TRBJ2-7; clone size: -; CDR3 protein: CASNHLPGPSSYEQYF; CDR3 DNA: TGTGCCAGTAACCATCTTCCGGGACCAAGCTCCTACGAGCAGTACTTC
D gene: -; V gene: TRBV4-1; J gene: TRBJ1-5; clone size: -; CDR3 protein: CASSQDAGRINQPQHF; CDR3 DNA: TGCGCCAGCAGCCAGGACGCCGGGAGAATCAATCAGCCCCAGCATTTT
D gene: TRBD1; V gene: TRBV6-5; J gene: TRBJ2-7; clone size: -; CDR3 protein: CASRGQGYYEQYF; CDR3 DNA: TGTGCCAGCCGAGGACAGGGATACTACGAGCAGTACTTC
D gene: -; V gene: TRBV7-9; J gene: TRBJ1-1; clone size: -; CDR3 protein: CASSLSRGHPNEAFF; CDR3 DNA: TGTGCCAGCAGCTTAAGTCGCGGACACCCCAACGAAGCTTTCTTT
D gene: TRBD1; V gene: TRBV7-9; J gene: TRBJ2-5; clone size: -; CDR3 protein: CASSRVDPGQGGETQYF; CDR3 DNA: TGTGCCAGCAGCCGAGTGGACCCTGGACAGGGGGGAGAGACCCAGTACTTC
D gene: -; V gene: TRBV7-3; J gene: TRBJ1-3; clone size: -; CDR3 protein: CASSLFAGSGNTIYF; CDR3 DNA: TGTGCCAGCAGCTTGTTTGCTGGGTCTGGAAACACCATATATTTT
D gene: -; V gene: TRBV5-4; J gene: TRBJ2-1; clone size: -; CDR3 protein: CAIGTESSYNEQFF; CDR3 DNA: TGTGCCATAGGGACGGAGAGCTCCTACAATGAGCAGTTCTTC
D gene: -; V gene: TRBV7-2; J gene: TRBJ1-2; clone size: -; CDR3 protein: CASSLTGRVRGYTF; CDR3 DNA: TGTGCCAGCAGCCTAACAGGTCGCGTAAGAGGCTACACCTTC
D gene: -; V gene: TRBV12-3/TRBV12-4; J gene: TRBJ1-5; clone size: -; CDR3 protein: CASRIRGDQPQHF; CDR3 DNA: TGTGCCAGCAGAATCAGGGGTGATCAGCCCCAGCATTTT
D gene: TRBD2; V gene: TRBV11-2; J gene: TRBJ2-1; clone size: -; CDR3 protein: CASSLGTSSGNEQFF; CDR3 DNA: TGTGCCAGCAGCTTGGGGACTAGCTCAGGCAATGAGCAGTTCTTC
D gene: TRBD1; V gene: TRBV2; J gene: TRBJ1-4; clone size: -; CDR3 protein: CASSADRGGTNEKLFF; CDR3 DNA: TGTGCCAGCAGTGCAGACAGGGGGGGGACTAATGAAAAACTGTTTTTT
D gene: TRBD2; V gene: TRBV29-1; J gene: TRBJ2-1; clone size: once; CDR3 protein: CSVVSSGRYNEQFF; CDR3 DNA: TGCAGCGTTGTGTCTAGCGGGAGGTATAATGAGCAGTTCTTC
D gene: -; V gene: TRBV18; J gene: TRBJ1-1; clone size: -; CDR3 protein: CASSPGVNSGGSEAFF; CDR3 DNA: TGTGCCAGCTCACCCGGAGTTAATTCCGGGGGGTCTGAAGCTTTCTTT
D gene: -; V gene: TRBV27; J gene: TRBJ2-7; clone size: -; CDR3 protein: CASSYGSLPYEQYF; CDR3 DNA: TGTGCCAGCAGTTATGGTAGTCTCCCCTACGAGCAGTACTTC
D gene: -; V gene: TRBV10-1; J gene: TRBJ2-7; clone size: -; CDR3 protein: CAITNKGRTGWDEQYF; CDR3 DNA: TGCGCCATAACCAACAAAGGGAGGACAGGTTGGGACGAGCAGTACTTC
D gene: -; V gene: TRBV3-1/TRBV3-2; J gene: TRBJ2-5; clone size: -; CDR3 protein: CASSQDIARSLIETQYF; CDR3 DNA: TGTGCCAGCAGCCAAGATATTGCGCGGTCCCTCATAGAGACCCAGTACTTC
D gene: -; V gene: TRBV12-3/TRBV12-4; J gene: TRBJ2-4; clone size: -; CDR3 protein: CASSRGKNIQYF; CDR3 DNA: TGTGCCAGCAGTCGGGGCAAAAACATTCAGTACTTC
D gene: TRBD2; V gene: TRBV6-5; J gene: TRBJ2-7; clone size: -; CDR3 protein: CASSPTSGHHYEQYF; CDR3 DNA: TGTGCCAGCAGTCCTACTAGCGGACATCACTACGAGCAGTACTTC
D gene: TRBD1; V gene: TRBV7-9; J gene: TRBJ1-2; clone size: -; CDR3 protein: CASSFGTGERVRGYTF; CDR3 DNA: TGTGCCAGCAGCTTTGGAACAGGGGAACGGGTTCGTGGCTACACCTTC
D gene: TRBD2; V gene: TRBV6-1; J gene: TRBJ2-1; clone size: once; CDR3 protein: CASSELTSGNYNEQFF; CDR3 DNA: TGTGCCAGCAGTGAATTGACTAGCGGGAACTACAATGAGCAGTTCTTC
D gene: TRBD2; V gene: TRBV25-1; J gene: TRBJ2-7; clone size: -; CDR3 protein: CASSDPSGNYEQYF; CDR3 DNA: TGTGCCAGCAGTGATCCCAGCGGGAACTACGAGCAGTACTTC
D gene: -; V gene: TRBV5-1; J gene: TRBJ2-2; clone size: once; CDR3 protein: CASSLARGRTGELFF; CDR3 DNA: TGCGCCAGCAGCTTGGCCCGGGGACGCACCGGGGAGCTGTTTTTT
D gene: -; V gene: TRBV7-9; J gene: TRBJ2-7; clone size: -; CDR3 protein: CASSPRAYEQYF; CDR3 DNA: TGTGCCAGCAGCCCCCGAGCCTACGAGCAGTACTTC
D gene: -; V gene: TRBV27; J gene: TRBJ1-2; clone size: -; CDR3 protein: CASSLNLPKNYGYTF; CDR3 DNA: TGTGCCAGCAGTTTAAATCTTCCAAAAAACTATGGCTACACCTTC
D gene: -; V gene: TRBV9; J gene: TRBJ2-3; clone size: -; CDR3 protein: CASSVAQDTQYF; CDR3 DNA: TGTGCCAGCAGCGTAGCTCAAGATACGCAGTATTTT
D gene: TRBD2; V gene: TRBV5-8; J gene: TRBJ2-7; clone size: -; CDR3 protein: CASSLGGLAGADYEQYF; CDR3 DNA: TGTGCCAGCAGCTTGGGCGGACTAGCGGGAGCGGACTACGAGCAGTACTTC
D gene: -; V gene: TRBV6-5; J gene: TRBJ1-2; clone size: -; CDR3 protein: CASSVGGPDYGYTF; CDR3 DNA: TGTGCCAGCAGCGTTGGGGGGCCGGACTATGGCTACACCTTC
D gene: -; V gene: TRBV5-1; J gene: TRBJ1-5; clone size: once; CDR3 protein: CASWLHAGQPISVNNQPQHF; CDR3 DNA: TGCGCCAGCTGGCTCCACGCGGGCCAACCTATTTCGGTGAACAATCAGCCCCAGCATTTT
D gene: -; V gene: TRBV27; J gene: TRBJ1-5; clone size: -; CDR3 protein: CAHPAGPPNQPQHF; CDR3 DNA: TGTGCCCACCCCGCGGGACCTCCTAATCAGCCCCAGCATTTT
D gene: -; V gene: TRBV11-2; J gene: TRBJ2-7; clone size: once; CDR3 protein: CASSLGVSYEQYF; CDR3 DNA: TGTGCCAGCAGCTTAGGGGTATCCTACGAGCAGTACTTC
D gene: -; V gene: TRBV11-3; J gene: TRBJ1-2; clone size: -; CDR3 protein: CASSRGEMEFGYTF; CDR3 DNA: TGTGCCAGCAGTCGAGGGGAGATGGAATTCGGCTACACCTTC
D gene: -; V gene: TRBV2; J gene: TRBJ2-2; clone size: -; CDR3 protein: CASNREGNTGELFF; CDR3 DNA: TGTGCCAGCAACAGGGAGGGCAACACCGGGGAGCTGTTTTTT
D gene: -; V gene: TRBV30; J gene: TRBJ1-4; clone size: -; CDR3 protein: CAWSVIYGKTGRDNEKLFF; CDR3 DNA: TGTGCCTGGAGTGTAATCTACGGAAAAACTGGTAGGGATAATGAAAAACTGTTTTTT
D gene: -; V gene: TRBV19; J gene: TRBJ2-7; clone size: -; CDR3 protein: CASSIGTPAYEQYF; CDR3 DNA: TGTGCCAGTAGTATAGGGACACCCGCCTACGAGCAGTACTTC
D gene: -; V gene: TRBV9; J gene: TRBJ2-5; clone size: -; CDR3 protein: CASSSTPPATGGEETQYF; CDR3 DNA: TGTGCCAGCAGCTCGACCCCTCCAGCGACTGGAGGAGAAGAGACCCAGTACTTC
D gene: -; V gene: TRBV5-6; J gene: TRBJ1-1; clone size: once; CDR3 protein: CAPEVGTEAFF; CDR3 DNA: TGTGCCCCCGAAGTGGGCACTGAAGCTTTCTTT
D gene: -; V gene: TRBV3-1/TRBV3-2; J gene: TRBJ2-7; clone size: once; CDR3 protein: CASSQGVFSSYEQYF; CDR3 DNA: TGTGCCAGCAGCCAAGGGGTTTTTAGCTCCTACGAGCAGTACTTC
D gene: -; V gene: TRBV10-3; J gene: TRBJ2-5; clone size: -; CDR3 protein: CAISESRGATQETQYF; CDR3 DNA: TGTGCCATCAGTGAGTCGCGCGGGGCCACTCAAGAGACCCAGTACTTC
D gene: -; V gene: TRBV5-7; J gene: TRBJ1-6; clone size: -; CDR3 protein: CASEDFCWGAYNSPLHF; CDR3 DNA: TGTGCCAGCGAGGACTTTTGCTGGGGTGCCTATAATTCACCCCTCCACTTT